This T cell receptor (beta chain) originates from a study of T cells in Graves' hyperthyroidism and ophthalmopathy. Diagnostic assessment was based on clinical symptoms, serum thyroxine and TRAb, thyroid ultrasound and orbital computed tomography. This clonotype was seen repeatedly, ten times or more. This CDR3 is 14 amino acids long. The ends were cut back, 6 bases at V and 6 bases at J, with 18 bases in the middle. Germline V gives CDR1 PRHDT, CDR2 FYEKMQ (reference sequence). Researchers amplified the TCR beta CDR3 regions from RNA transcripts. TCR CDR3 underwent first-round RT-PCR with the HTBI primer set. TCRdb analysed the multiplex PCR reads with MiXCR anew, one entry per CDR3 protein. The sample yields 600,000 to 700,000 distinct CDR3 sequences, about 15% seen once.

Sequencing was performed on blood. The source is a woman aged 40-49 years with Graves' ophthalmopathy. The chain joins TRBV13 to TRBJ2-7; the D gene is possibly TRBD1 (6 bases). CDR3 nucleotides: TGTGCCAGCAGTCAAAAGGGGGTGTTTCTCGAGCAGTACTTC. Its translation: CASSQKGVFLEQYF. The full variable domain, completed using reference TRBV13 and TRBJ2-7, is AAGVIQSPRHLIKEKRETATLKCYPIPRHDTVYWYQQGPGQDPQFLISFYEKMQSDKGSIPDRFSAQQFSDYHSELNMSSLELGDSALYFCASSQKGVFLEQYFGPGTRLTVT.